This record covers a single TCR beta chain. V lost 2 bases to trimming and J lost 0 bases, with 14 bases between them. The CDR3 extends over 16 amino acids. Germline V gene sequence: CDR1 MNHEY, CDR2 SVGAGI. The sample belongs to a study of T cell responses to AZD1222 COVID-19 vaccine. Assay used: immunoSEQ multiplex PCR; TCRdb lists only in-frame clones, some missing. The sample has approximately 110,000 clones, 80% to 85% seen once. The sample consisted of peripheral blood, taken on day 0 of AZD1222 vaccination. This clonotype was sampled from an adult in good health. The rearrangement links TRBV6-5 to TRBJ2-7; maybe TRBD2 (5 bases). This chain's CDR3 is CASSYAWTGSSYEQYF. As DNA, the CDR3 is TGTGCCAGCAGTTACGCCTGGACGGGAAGCTCCTACGAGCAGTACTTC.